A single sample gave rise to the 14 T cell receptor beta chains below, sequenced in a study of T cells in Graves' hyperthyroidism and ophthalmopathy. Amplified TCR beta CDR3 regions came from RNA transcripts. First-round RT-PCR of the TCR CDR3 relied on the HTBI primer set. TCRdb processed the multiplex PCR reads anew with MiXCR; each CDR3 protein has one entry. This table holds about 640,000 distinct CDR3 sequences, less than 25% found once. The specimen was blood. The receptor source for this set is a man aged 25 to 45 with Graves' ophthalmopathy.

Comments on this clonotype: At one boundary the junction diverges from the germline segment, which might be a read error. The rearrangement links TRBV27 to TRBJ1-2; 8 nucleotides line up with TRBD1. CDR3 size: 17 residues. Germline lookup yields CDR1 MNHEY and CDR2 SMNVEV (reference sequence). The CDR3 sequence: CASSWARDRNGNYGYAF. The CDR3 nucleotides read TGTGCCAGCAGCTGGGCCCGGGACAGGAACGGAAACTATGGCTACGCCTTC.

The V gene is TRBV12-3 or TRBV12-4, the J gene TRBJ2-5, with TRBD2 as a possible D gene (5 bases). The length of the CDR3 is 14 residues. Deletions cut 3 bases from V and 5 bases from J, with 13 bases between. CDR3 amino acids: CASSFLGGSETQYF. The CDR3, as DNA: TGTGCCAGCAGTTTTCTTGGCGGGTCGGAGACCCAGTACTTC.

The V call is TRBV6-2 or TRBV6-3, the J call TRBJ2-2; D is uncertain. Germline CDR1 MNHEY, CDR2 SVGEGT. This CDR3 has 13 residues. V was clipped by 5 bases and J by 6 bases, with 10 bases between them. This chain's CDR3 is CASSGKSAGELFF. CDR3 DNA: TGTGCCAGCAGTGGGAAAAGCGCCGGGGAGCTGTTTTTT.

There are many counts of this clonotype. The V gene is TRBV7-8, the J gene TRBJ2-7, with 9 bases that match TRBD2. The V gene's germline CDR1 is SGHVS and CDR2 FQNEAQ. J lost 7 bases, V lost 4 bases, and 14 bases had no gene match. The CDR3 has 16 amino acids. The DNA for the CDR3 is TGTGCCAGCAGCTCCTATTTGGGGACTAGCATCTGGGAGCAGTACTTC. Protein: CASSSYLGTSIWEQYF.

This clonotype turned up a few times. The DNA of the CDR3 is TGTGCCAGCAGCCCAGCAATTAGAACCCACAATGAGCAGTTCTTC. Its protein product is CASSPAIRTHNEQFF. The J gene is TRBJ2-1, the V gene TRBV7-2; the D is unclear. The V end lost 5 bases, the J end lost 5 bases, and 16 bases lay between the germline ends. The CDR3 is 15 residues long. From germline, CDR1 is SGHTA and CDR2 FQGNSA.

This rearrangement joins TRBV20-1 to TRBJ2-7; D unresolved. Trimming cost V 5 bases and J 6 bases, with 17 bases left between them. Germline V gene lookup returns CDR1 DFQATT and CDR2 SNEGSKA (reference sequence). The CDR3 runs 13 residues. The chain's CDR3 is CSASSPQRSEQYF. The CDR3 DNA reads TGCAGTGCTTCCTCGCCCCAACGGAGCGAGCAGTACTTC.

This clonotype was recorded at least ten times. The chain carries TRBV28 and TRBJ1-1; D might be TRBD1 (5 bases). Germline CDR1 and CDR2: MDHEN and SYDVKM. The CDR3 extends over 12 amino acids. Trimming left V 6 bases short and J 5 bases short, with 10 bases between. The CDR3 nucleotides read TGTGCCAGCAGCCGGGGGAGGACTGAAGCTTTCTTT. Protein: CASSRGRTEAFF.

This clonotype has a count of ten or more. The chain is built from TRBV30 and TRBJ1-2; D is uncertain. V was pared by 1 base and J by 8 bases, with 14 bases between. From germline, CDR1 is GTSNPN and CDR2 SVGIG (reference sequence). The CDR3 loop spans 13 amino acids. In nucleotides, the CDR3 is TGTGCCTGGAGTGACTCCATTCGCGGGGGCTACACCTTC. Encoded protein: CAWSDSIRGGYTF.

This clonotype was seen more than once but under ten times. The chain carries TRBV12-3 or TRBV12-4 and TRBJ1-6, with D unresolved. Trimming took 5 bases from V and 0 from J, leaving 8 bases between them. This CDR3 region has 15 residues. The CDR3 coding sequence is TGTGCCAGCAGTGACACGAGCTCCTATAATTCACCCCTCCACTTT. This codes for CASSDTSSYNSPLHF.

The genes are TRBV30 and TRBJ2-3; 8 bases agree with TRBD1. V dropped 1 base and J dropped 0; count of bases not matched to a gene: 6. The germline V gene has CDR1 GTSNPN and CDR2 SVGIG (reference sequence). The CDR3 sequence is 16 residues long. CDR3 region: CAWSGTTGDSTDTQYF. The CDR3 DNA reads TGTGCCTGGAGTGGCACGACAGGGGATAGCACAGATACGCAGTATTTT.

The rearrangement uses TRBV12-3 or TRBV12-4 and TRBJ2-2; D gene ambiguous. This CDR3 is 15 amino acids long. V was trimmed by 2 bases and J by 0 bases, leaving 7 bases between them. CDR3 DNA sequence: TGTGCCAGCAGTTTAAGAGAAGCGAACACCGGGGAGCTGTTTTTT. Translated, it gives CASSLREANTGELFF.

The chain has TRBV19 and TRBJ2-3; no firm D call. Germline V CDR1 and CDR2: LNHDA, SQIVND (reference sequence). Trimming left V 9 bases short and J 4 bases short, with 8 bases between. CDR3 length: 11 residues. CDR3 nucleotide sequence: TGTGCCAGCCGAGCGCCAGATACGCAGTATTTT. Its translation: CASRAPDTQYF.

This clonotype came up many times. The genes are TRBV2 and TRBJ2-1, with TRBD2 matching over 14 bases. V gave up 4 bases and J gave up 7 bases; unmatched junction bases: 3. Per germline, CDR1 SNHLY and CDR2 FYNNEI. The CDR3 sequence is 15 residues long. The CDR3, as DNA: TGTGCCAGCAGTGCTGGGACTAGCGGGAGTAATGAGCAGTTCTTC. Amino acids: CASSAGTSGSNEQFF.

The genes are TRBV11-2 and TRBJ2-3, with a tentative D call TRBD1 (6 bases). V was shortened by 4 bases and J by 5 bases, with 13 bases between the two germline ends. Germline-derived CDR1 and CDR2 are SGHAT and FQNNGV. The CDR3 is made up of 14 amino acids. The CDR3 here is CASSSGRGQDTQYF. The CDR3 DNA is TGTGCCAGCAGCTCCGGACGGGGACAAGATACGCAGTATTTT.